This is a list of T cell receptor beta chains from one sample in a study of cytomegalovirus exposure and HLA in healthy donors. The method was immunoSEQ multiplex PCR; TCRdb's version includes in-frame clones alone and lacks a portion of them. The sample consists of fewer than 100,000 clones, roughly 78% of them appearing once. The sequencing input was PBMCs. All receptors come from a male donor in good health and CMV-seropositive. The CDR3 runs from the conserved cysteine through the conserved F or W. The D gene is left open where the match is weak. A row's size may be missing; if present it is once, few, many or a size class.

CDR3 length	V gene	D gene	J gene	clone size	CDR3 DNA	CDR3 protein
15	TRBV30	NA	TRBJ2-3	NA	TGTGCCTGGAGTGACCTCGCGGCCACCACAGATACGCAGTATTTT	CAWSDLAATTDTQYF
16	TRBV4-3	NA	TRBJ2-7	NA	TGCGCCAGCAGCCAAGGGGTAGGAGACAGAGCCTACGAGCAGTACTTC	CASSQGVGDRAYEQYF
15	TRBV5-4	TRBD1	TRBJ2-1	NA	TGTGCCAGCAGCTTGTACGGGACAGGGGGTAATGAGCAGTTCTTC	CASSLYGTGGNEQFF
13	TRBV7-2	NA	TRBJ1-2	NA	TGTGCCAGCAGCGATACAGGGTACTATGGCTACACCTTC	CASSDTGYYGYTF
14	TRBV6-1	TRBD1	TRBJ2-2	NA	TGTGCCAGCATTGACAGGGGGCGCGCCGGGGAGCTGTTTTTT	CASIDRGRAGELFF
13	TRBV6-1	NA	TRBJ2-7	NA	TGTGCCAGCAGTCGGACAAATTCCTACGAGCAGTACTTC	CASSRTNSYEQYF
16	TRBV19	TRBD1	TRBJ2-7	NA	TGTGCCAGTAGTATAGTCCCCCAGACAGGGCCGCACGAGCAGTACTTC	CASSIVPQTGPHEQYF
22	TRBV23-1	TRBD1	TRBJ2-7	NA	TGCGCCAGCACCCAAGGGACAGGGGACAGGACCCCTTGGGGCGAGAGCCCCTACGAGCAGTACTTC	CASTQGTGDRTPWGESPYEQYF
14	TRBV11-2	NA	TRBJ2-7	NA	TGTGCCAGCAGCTTAGCGGAGTCCGTTTACGAGCAGTACTTC	CASSLAESVYEQYF
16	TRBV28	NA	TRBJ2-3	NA	TGTGCCAGCAGTTTCATAGCGGCTACCCCTGGGGATACGCAGTATTTT	CASSFIAATPGDTQYF
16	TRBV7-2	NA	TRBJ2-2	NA	TGTGCCAGCGTCCGGAGAGGAAGGCGGGGTGCCGGGGAGCTGTTTTTT	CASVRRGRRGAGELFF
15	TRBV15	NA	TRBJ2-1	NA	TGTGCCACCAGCAGCAAGTCGGGTACCTACAATGAGCAGTTCTTC	CATSSKSGTYNEQFF
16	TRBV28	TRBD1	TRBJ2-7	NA	TGTGCCAGCAGTTCGATTGGGACAGGGCAAGCCTACGAGCAGTACTTC	CASSSIGTGQAYEQYF
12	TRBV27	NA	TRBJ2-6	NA	TGTGCCAGCGCACTGGGGGCCAACGTCCTGACTTTC	CASALGANVLTF
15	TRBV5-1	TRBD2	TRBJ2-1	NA	TGCGCCAGCAGCTCGGGACTAGCGGGGTACAATGAGCAGTTCTTC	CASSSGLAGYNEQFF
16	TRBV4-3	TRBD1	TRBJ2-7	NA	TGCGCCAGCAGCCAAGTTAGTACAGGGGGTTTTTACGAGCAGTACTTC	CASSQVSTGGFYEQYF
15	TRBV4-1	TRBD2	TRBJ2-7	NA	TGCGCCAGCAGCCAGGGACTAGTTATCCGCGACGAGCAGTACTTC	CASSQGLVIRDEQYF
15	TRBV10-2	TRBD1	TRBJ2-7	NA	TGCGCCAGCAGTGAGAGAGGACAGGGAAGCTACGAGCAGTACTTC	CASSERGQGSYEQYF
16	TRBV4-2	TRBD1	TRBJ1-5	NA	TGTGCCAGCAGCCAATTAGGGACAGAACTCAATCAGCCCCAGCATTTT	CASSQLGTELNQPQHF
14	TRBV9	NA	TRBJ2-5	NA	TGTGCCAGCAGTTCCGGACAGAAACAAGAGACCCAGTACTTC	CASSSGQKQETQYF
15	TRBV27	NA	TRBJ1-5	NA	TGTGCCAGCAGCCCACTAGTAGAGACTCATCAGCCCCAGCATTTT	CASSPLVETHQPQHF
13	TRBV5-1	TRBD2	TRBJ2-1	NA	TGCGCCAGCAGCTTGGGAGCGGGAGAGGCGCAGTTCTTC	CASSLGAGEAQFF
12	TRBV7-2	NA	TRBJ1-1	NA	TGTGCCAGCAGCACATATACAGGGGAAGCTTTCTTT	CASSTYTGEAFF
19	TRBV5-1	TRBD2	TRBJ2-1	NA	TGCGCCAGCAGCAGCGGACTAGCGGGGGCCCCTAGCTCCTACAATGAGCAGTTCTTC	CASSSGLAGAPSSYNEQFF
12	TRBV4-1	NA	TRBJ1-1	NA	TGCGCCAGCAGCCAAGTTCTCCCTGAAGCTTTCTTT	CASSQVLPEAFF
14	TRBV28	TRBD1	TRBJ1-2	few	TGTGCCAGCAGTTTGGCAGGGGGCGTCGGCGGCTACACCTTC	CASSLAGGVGGYTF
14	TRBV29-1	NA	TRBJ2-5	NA	TGCAGCGTTGTACGGGGGGCCGTTAAAGAGACCCAGTACTTC	CSVVRGAVKETQYF
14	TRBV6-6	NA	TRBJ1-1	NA	TGTGCCAGCAGACCGACAGGCGGCCTCCCTGAAGCTTTCTTT	CASRPTGGLPEAFF
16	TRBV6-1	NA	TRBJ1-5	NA	TGTGCCAGCAGTGAAGAGGCAGGGAAGGGCAATCAGCCCCAGCATTTT	CASSEEAGKGNQPQHF
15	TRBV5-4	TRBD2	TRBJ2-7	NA	TGTGCCAGCAGCCATAGGACTAGCGGAGCCTACGAGCAGTACTTC	CASSHRTSGAYEQYF
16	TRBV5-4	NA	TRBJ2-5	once	TGTGCCAGCAGCTTAGTGCCCGGGAATCGTCAAGAGACCCAGTACTTC	CASSLVPGNRQETQYF
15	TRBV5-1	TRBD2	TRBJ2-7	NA	TGCGCCAGCAGCAAACCCCTAGCGGATTCCTACGAGCAGTACTTC	CASSKPLADSYEQYF
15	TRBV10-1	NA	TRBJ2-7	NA	TGCGCCAGCAGTGAAAGGTCAGGGCAGTCCTACGAGCAGTACTTC	CASSERSGQSYEQYF
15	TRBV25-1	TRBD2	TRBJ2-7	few	TGTGCCAGCCAATCCGGTGGCGGGAGGGCCAACGAGCAGTACTTC	CASQSGGGRANEQYF
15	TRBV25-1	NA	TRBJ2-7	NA	TGTGCCAGCAGTAGAGAAGGGGTTCCATCCTACGAGCAGTACTTC	CASSREGVPSYEQYF
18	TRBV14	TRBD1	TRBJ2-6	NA	TGTGCCAGCAGCCTTAACAGGGGGCCGAATCACGGGGCCAACGTCCTGACTTTC	CASSLNRGPNHGANVLTF
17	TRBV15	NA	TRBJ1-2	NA	TGTGCCACCAGCAGAGATTTGGCCGCCGTGTCGAACTATGGCTACACCTTC	CATSRDLAAVSNYGYTF
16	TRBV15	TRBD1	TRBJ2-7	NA	TGTGCCACCAGCAGAGGTACCGGTGGACAGGGCCACGAGCAGTACTTC	CATSRGTGGQGHEQYF
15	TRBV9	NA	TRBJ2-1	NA	TGTGCCAGCAGCGTAGACCTGAGCTCCTACAATGAGCAGTTCTTC	CASSVDLSSYNEQFF
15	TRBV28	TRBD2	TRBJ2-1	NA	TGTGCCAGCATCTCCGTGGGGACTACCCACACAGAGCAGTTCTTC	CASISVGTTHTEQFF
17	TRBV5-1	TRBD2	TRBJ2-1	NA	TGCGCCAGCAGCGTACTCGGGACTAGCGGGAGAAACAATGAGCAGTTCTTC	CASSVLGTSGRNNEQFF
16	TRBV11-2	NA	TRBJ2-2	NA	TGTGCCAGCAGTTTTTATGTTTCCCCGAACACCGGGGAGCTGTTTTTT	CASSFYVSPNTGELFF
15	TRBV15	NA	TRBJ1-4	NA	TGTGCCACCAGCGGACGGGACATGCAACTCGGAAAACTGTTTTTT	CATSGRDMQLGKLFF
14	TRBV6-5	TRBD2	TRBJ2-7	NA	TGTGCCACCTCCCGTGGGAGGGCCAGGGACGAGCAGTACTTC	CATSRGRARDEQYF
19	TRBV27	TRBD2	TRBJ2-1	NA	TGTGCCAGCAGTTTTTGGCCAGGGAGGACTAGCGGGAGATACGATGAGCAGTTCTTC	CASSFWPGRTSGRYDEQFF
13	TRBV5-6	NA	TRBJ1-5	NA	TGTGCCAGCAGCTTGAACAGAAACCAGCCCCAGCATTTT	CASSLNRNQPQHF
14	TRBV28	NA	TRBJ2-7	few	TGTGCCAGCACCCGAGGGGGGGTATCCTACGAGCAGTACTTC	CASTRGGVSYEQYF
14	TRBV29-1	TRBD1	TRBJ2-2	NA	TGCAGCGTGACGGACAGGGGGAACACCGGGGAGCTGTTTTTT	CSVTDRGNTGELFF
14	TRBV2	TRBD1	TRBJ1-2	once	TGTGCCAGCAGCGCGGGGACAGGGGTCTATGGCTACACCTTC	CASSAGTGVYGYTF
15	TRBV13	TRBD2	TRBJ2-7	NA	TGTGCCAGCAGCTTAGGACTAGCGGGAAACTACGAGCAGTACTTC	CASSLGLAGNYEQYF
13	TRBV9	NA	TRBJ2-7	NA	TGTGCCAGCAGCGTAGCGGGGGTATCCGAGCAGTACTTC	CASSVAGVSEQYF
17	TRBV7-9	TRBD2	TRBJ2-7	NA	TGTGCCAGCAGCTTAGGCCTAGCGGGAGTAGTAAAGAACGAGCAGTACTTC	CASSLGLAGVVKNEQYF
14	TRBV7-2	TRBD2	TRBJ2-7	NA	TGTGCCAGCACCGGATTAGCGGGAGAATTCGAGCAGTACTTC	CASTGLAGEFEQYF
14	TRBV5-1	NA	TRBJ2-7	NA	TGCGCCAGCAGCTCAAAAGGGGTCTCCTACGAGCAGTACTTC	CASSSKGVSYEQYF
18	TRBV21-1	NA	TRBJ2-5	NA	TGTGCCAGCAGCAATCGGGGACTAGCGCGACCACCCCAAGAGACCCAGTACTTC	CASSNRGLARPPQETQYF
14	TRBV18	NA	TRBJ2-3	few	TGTGCCAGCTCACCAGGGACTGTCTGGGATACGCAGTATTTT	CASSPGTVWDTQYF
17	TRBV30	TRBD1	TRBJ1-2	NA	TGTGCCTGGAGCAAAAATCTAAGGACAGGGAGACGTTCTGGCTACACCTTC	CAWSKNLRTGRRSGYTF
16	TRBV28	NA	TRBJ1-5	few	TGTGCCAGCAGTTTACTGACGAGCCCCGGGAATCAGCCCCAGCATTTT	CASSLLTSPGNQPQHF
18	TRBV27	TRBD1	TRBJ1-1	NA	TGTGCCAGCAGTTTACTGGGACAGGGGCGCGGAAGGAACACTGAAGCTTTCTTT	CASSLLGQGRGRNTEAFF
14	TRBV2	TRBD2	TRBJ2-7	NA	TGTGCCAGCACCCAGCGGGAGATGTCCTACGAGCAGTACTTC	CASTQREMSYEQYF